What follows describes a single T cell receptor (beta chain). Its antigen is not identified. The junction differs from germline at one of its ends, possibly a read error. This entry comes from a study of cytomegalovirus exposure and HLA in healthy donors. Findings and limits, study-wide: More clonal expansion characterized HLA-associated TCR beta chains than equally common others in a later analysis.

CDR3 size: 16 residues. Germline-derived CDR1 and CDR2 are SGHRS and YFSETQ. The PCR had 60 Vbeta and 13 Jbeta primers. TCRdb's table, derived via immunoSEQ multiplex PCR, lists solely in-frame clones and lacks some. The sample yields around 140,000 clones, approximately 80% seen once. The chain links TRBV5-1 to TRBJ2-6; D might be TRBD1 (5 bases). This sequence originates from a woman aged 18-29 years in good health and CMV-seropositive. The sequenced sample consisted of PBMCs. The CDR3 nucleotides read TGCGCCAGCGGGAACACAGCCGCCTCTGGGGCCAACGGCCTGACTTTC. Translated, it gives CASGNTAASGANGLTF.